The subject of this entry is one TCR beta chain. The data are from a study of molecular identifiers for immune sequencing clone quantification. TCRdb reprocessed the PCR reads with MiXCR, giving one entry per CDR3 protein. The data hold fewer than 350,000 distinct CDR3 sequences, with roughly a fifth observed a single time. Naive CD8 T cells were sorted as CD8+CD4-CCR7+CD45RA+. The CDR3 covers 15 residues. V lost 8 bases and J lost 0, with 13 bases in between. The germline V gene has CDR1 MNHEY and CDR2 SMNVEV (reference sequence). Specimen: naive CD8+ T cells from blood, with Jurkat cell RNA spiked in. The sample's subset: FACS-sorted CD8+CD4-CCR7+CD45RA+ naive T cells. The chain couples TRBV27 to TRBJ2-2, with D perhaps TRBD2 (6 bases). The clonotype originates from a human donor in good health. Some libraries in this study had Jurkat cell RNA spiked in. In DNA, the CDR3 is TGTGCCAGCCGGGTCCTAGCGCCGAACACCGGGGAGCTGTTTTTT. Its translation is CASRVLAPNTGELFF.